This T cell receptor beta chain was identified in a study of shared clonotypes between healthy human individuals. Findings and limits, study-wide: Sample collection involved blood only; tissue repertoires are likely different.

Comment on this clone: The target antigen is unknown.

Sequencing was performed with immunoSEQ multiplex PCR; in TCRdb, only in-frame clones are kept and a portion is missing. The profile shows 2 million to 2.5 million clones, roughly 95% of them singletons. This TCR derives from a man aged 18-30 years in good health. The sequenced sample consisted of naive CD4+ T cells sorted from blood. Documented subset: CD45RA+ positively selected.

CDR3 sequence reads: CASSSAPFHQNTEAFF. The CDR3 nucleotides read TGTGCCAGCAGCTCCGCACCTTTTCACCAGAACACTGAAGCTTTCTTT. J is TRBJ1-1 and V is TRBV7-9; D gene ambiguous. There are 16 residues in the CDR3. From germline, CDR1 is SEHNR and CDR2 FQNEAQ (reference sequence). The V end lost 4 bases, the J end lost 1 base, and 16 bases lay between the germline ends.